The present T cell receptor (beta chain) was sequenced within a study of shared clonotypes between healthy human individuals. The study, taken as a whole, reports: The study found lower generation probabilities in non-shared clonotypes than in those shared by all four donors. Across a handful of donors, naive CD4 shared roughly 5%, naive CD8 under 4%, memory CD4 less than 2.5%, memory CD8 under 0.5%.

V lost 0 bases, J lost 5 bases, and 4 bases stayed unmatched. Germline loops: CDR1 SGDLS, CDR2 YYNGEE. The CDR3 has 15 residues. As to this clone: Its cognate antigen is unknown. Other DNA sequences from this sample encode an identical CDR3 as well.

Naivety among CD8 cells was defined by CD45RO negativity and positive CCR7 selection, thereby excluding terminally differentiated effector memory CD45RA+ cells. Sequencing was performed with immunoSEQ multiplex PCR; in TCRdb, only in-frame clones are kept and a portion is missing. Here the sample spans hundreds of thousands of clones, approximately 95% being singletons. The sample consisted of naive CD8+ T cells sorted from blood. The TCR comes from a woman aged 25 to 45 in good health. The chain recombines TRBV9 with TRBJ2-3; TRBD2 matches 9 bases. CDR3 protein: CASSVGGRGGDTQYF. CDR3 bases: TGTGCCAGCAGCGTAGGCGGGAGGGGGGGAGATACGCAGTATTTT.